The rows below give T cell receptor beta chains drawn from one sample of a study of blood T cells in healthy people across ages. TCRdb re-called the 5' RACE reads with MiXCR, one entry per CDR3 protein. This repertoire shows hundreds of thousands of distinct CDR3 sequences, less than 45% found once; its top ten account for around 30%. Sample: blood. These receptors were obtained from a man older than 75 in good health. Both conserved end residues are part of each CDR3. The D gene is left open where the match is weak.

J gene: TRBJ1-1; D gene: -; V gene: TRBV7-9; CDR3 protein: CASSLLAGNTEAFF
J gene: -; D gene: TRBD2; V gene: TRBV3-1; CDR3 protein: CASSQGAGGNEQYF
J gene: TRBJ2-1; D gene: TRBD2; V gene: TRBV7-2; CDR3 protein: CASSLGGTSGGYEQFF
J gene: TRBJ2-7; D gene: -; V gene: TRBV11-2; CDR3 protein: CASSLSRVSSYEQYF
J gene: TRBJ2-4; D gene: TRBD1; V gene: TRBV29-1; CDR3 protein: CSAGQGSENIQYF
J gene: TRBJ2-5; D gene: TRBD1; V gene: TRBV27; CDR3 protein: CASRRTGSQETQYF
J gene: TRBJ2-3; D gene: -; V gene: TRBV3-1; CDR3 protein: CASGVRRAGDTQYF
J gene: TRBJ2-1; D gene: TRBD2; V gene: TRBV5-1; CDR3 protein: CASSLAVLAGNEQFF
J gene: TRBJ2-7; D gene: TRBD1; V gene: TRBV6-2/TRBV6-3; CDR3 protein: CASSATGTGGFEQYF
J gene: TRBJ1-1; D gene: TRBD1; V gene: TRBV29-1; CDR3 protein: CSVAGQGNTEAFF
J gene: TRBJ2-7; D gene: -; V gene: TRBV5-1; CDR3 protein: CASNLGGTSYEQYF
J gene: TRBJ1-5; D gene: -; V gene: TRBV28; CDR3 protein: CASRSVGVVFGNQPQHF
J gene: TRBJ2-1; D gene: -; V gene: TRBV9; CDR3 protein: CASSFGVQVNEQFF
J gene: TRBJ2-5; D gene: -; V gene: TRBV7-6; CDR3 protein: CASSLGGNKETQYF
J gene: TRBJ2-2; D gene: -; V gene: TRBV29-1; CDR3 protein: CSVGWNTGELFF
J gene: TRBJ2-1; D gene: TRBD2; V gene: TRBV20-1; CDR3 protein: CSASNAAPGLVDNEQFF
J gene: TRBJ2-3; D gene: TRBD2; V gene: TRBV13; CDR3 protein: CASSRQIGGGRTDTQYF
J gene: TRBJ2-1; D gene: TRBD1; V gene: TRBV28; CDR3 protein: CASRKPGTGGDEQFF
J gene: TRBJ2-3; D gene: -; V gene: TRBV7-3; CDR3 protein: CASSPQGKEGDTQYF
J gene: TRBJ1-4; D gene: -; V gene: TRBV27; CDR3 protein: CASRGIDRKNEKLFF
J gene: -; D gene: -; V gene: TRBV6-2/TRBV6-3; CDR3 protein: CVSSRGRETQYF
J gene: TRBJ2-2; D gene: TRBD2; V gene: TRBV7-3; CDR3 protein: CASRGKGLAGGQDTGELFF
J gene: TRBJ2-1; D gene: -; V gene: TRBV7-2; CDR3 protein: CASSLGASSYNEQFF
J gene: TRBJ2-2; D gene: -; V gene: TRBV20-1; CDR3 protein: CSAPTETNTGELFF
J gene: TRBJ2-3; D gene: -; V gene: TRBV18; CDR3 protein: CASSPVITRTDTQYF
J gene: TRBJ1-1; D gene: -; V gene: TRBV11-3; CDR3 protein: CASSFSGAPEAFF
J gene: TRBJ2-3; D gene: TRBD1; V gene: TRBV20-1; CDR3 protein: CSALDRYTDTQYF